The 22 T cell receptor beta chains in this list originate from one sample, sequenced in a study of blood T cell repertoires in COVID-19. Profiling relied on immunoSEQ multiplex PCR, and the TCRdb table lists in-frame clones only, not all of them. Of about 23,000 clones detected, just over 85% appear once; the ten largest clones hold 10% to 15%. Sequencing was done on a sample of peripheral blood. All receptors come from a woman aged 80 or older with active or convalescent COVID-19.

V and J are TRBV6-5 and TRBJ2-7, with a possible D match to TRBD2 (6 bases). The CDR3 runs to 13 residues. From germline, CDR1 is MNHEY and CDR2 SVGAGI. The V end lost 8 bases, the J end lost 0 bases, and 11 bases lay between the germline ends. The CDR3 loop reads CASGTGSSYEQYF. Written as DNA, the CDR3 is TGTGCCAGCGGGACTGGGAGCTCCTACGAGCAGTACTTC.

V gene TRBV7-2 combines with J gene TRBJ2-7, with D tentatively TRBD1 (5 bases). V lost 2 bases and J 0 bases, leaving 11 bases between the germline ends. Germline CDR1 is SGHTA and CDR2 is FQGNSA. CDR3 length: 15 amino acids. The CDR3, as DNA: TGTGCCAGCAGCTTACAGCAGGGTAGCTCCTACGAGCAGTACTTC. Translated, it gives CASSLQQGSSYEQYF.

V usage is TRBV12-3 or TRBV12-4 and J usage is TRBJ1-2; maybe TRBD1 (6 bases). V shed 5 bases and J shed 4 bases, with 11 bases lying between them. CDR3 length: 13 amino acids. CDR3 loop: CASSVGAAYGYTF. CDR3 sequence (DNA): TGTGCCAGCAGTGTGGGGGCCGCCTATGGCTACACCTTC.

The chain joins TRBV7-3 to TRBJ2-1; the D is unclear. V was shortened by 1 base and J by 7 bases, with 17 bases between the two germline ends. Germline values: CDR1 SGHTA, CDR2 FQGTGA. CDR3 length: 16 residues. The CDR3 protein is CASSLRASTVANEQFF. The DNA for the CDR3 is TGTGCCAGCAGCTTAAGAGCGTCCACCGTGGCGAATGAGCAGTTCTTC.

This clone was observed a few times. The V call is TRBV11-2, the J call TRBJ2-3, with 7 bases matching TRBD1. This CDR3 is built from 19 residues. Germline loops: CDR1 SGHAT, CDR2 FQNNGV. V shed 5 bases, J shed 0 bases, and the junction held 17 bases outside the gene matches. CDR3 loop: CASSIRPGTDTSSTDTQYF. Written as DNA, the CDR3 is TGTGCCAGCAGCATACGGCCCGGGACAGATACTTCTAGCACAGATACGCAGTATTTT.

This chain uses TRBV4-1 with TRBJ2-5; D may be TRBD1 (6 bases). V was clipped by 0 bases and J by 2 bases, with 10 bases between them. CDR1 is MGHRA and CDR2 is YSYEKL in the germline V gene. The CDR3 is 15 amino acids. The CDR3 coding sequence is TGCGCCAGCAGCCAAGACAGACAGGTACAAGAGACCCAGTACTTC. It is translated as CASSQDRQVQETQYF.

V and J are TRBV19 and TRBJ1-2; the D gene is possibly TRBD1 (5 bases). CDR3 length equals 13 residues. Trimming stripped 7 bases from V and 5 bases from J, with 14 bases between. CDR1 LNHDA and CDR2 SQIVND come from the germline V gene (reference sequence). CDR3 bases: TGTGCCAGTAAACCGGCAGGGCCTTATGGCTACACCTTC. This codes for CASKPAGPYGYTF.

CDR3: CAWSGKGNYGYTF. In DNA, the CDR3 is TGTGCCTGGAGTGGAAAGGGGAACTATGGCTACACCTTC. The chain combines TRBV30 with TRBJ1-2, with D perhaps matching TRBD1 (5 bases). The germline V and J ends were trimmed by 1 base and 2 bases, with 8 bases remaining between them. Germline V gene data show CDR1 as GTSNPN and CDR2 as SVGIG (reference sequence). The CDR3 extends over 13 amino acids.

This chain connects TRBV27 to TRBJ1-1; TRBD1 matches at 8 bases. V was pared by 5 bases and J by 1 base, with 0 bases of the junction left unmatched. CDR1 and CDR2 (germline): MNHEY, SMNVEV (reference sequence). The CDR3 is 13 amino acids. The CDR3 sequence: CASSGQGNTEAFF. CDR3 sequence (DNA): TGTGCCAGCAGTGGACAGGGGAACACTGAAGCTTTCTTT.

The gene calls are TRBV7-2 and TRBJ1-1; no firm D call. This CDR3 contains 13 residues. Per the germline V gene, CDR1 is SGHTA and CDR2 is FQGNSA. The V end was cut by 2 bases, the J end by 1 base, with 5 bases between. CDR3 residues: CASSLPGNTEAFF. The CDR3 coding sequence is TGTGCCAGCAGCTTACCGGGGAACACTGAAGCTTTCTTT.

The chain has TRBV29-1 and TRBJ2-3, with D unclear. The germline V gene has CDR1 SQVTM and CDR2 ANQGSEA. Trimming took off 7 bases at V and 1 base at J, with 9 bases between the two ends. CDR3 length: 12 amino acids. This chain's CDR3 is CSASTGTDTQYF. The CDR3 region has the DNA TGCAGCGCCTCTACAGGCACAGATACGCAGTATTTT.

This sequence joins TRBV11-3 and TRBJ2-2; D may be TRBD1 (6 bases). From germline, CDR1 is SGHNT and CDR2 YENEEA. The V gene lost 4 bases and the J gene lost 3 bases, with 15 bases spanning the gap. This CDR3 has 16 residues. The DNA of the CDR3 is TGTGCCAGCAGCTCCCGGGACACCGGGGACACCGGGGAGCTGTTTTTT. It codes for CASSSRDTGDTGELFF.

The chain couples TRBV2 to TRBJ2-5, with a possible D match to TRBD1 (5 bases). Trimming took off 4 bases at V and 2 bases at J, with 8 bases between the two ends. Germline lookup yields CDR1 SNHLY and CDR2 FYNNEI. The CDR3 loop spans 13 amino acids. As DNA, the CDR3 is TGTGCCAGCAGTGGACAGCGACAAGAGACCCAGTACTTC. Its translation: CASSGQRQETQYF.

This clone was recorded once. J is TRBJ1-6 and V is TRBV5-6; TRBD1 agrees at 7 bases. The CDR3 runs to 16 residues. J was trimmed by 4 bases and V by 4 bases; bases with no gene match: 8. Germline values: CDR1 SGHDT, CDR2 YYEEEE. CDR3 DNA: TGTGCCAGCAGCCCGACAGGGTTCGGGTATAATTCACCCCTCCACTTT. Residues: CASSPTGFGYNSPLHF.

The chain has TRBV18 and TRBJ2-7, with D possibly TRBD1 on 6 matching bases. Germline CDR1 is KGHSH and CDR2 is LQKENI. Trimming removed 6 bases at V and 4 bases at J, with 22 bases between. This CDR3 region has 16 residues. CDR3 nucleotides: TGTGCCAGCTCTGCCAGCCGGACAGAGGGTATATACGAGCAGTACTTC. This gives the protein CASSASRTEGIYEQYF.

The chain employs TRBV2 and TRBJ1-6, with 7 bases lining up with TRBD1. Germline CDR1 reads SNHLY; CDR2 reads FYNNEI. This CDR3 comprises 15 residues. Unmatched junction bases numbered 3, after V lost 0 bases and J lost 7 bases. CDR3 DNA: TGTGCCAGCAGTGAAGCAGGGGGCTACAATTCACCCCTCCACTTT. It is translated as CASSEAGGYNSPLHF.

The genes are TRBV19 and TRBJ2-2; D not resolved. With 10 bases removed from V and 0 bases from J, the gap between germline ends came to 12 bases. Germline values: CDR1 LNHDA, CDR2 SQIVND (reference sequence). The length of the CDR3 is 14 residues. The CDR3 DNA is TGTGCCACCCGCCAGACAACGAACACCGGGGAGCTGTTTTTT. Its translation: CATRQTTNTGELFF.

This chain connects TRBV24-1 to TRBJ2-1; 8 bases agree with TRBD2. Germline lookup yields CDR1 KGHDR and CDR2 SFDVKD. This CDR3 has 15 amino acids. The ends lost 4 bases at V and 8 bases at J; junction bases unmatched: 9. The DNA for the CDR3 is TGTGCCACCAGTGAGGCGGGGGGACCCTGGGATGAGCAGTTCTTC. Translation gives CATSEAGGPWDEQFF.

CDR3 bases: TGCGCCAGCAGCCTCGGACAGGGGAACTTCGAGCAGTACTTC. Translated: CASSLGQGNFEQYF. The J gene is TRBJ2-7, the V gene TRBV4-1; TRBD1 matches at 9 bases. Trimming at V came to 4 bases and at J to 6 bases, leaving 7 bases not matched to a gene. Germline CDR1 and CDR2: MGHRA and YSYEKL. This CDR3 contains 14 residues.

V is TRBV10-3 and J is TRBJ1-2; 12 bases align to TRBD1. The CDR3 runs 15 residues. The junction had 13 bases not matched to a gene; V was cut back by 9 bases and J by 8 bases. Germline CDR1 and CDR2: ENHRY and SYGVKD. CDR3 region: CAIDEPGQGAGGYTF. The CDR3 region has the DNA TGTGCCATAGATGAGCCGGGACAGGGGGCCGGAGGCTACACCTTC.

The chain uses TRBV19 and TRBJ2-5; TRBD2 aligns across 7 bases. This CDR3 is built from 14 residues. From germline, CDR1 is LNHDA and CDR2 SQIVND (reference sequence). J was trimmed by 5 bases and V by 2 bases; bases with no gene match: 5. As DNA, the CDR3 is TGTGCCAGTAGTATAAGGGGTAGCGGGGAGACCCAGTACTTC. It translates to CASSIRGSGETQYF.

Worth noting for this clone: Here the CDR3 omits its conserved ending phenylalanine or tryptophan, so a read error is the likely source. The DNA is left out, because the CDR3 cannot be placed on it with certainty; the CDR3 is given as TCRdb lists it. CDR3 sequence: CASSKTSSDRAE. V and J are TRBV21-1 and TRBJ1-1; TRBD1 reflects the table's D call only, with no check against the DNA. TRBV21-1 corresponds to a pseudogene. Including both end residues, the CDR3 is 12 amino acids long.